This T cell receptor (beta chain) was obtained from a study of blood T cell repertoires in COVID-19. Study at large: The analysed material was cDNA or gDNA that came from T cells, B-cell-depleted T cells, or PBMCs.

Data came from immunoSEQ multiplex PCR; TCRdb stores just in-frame clones and leaves some out. The sample includes over 55,000 clones, 87% of them seen just once. This clone was seen only once. Sequences were obtained from peripheral blood. The receptor comes from an elderly woman with acute or convalescent COVID-19.

The chain's CDR3 is CATTDRGDRQPQHF. As DNA, the CDR3 is TGTGCCACTACGGACAGGGGAGATCGGCAGCCCCAGCATTTT. This chain uses TRBV10-3 with TRBJ1-5; TRBD1 aligns across 9 bases. Germline V gene sequence: CDR1 ENHRY, CDR2 SYGVKD. This CDR3 has 14 amino acids. V lost 10 bases, J lost 7 bases, and 11 bases stayed unmatched.